This TCR beta chain was retrieved from a study of blood T cell repertoires in COVID-19. Study context: The United States, Italy and Spain supplied acute and convalescent COVID-19 samples. T cells, B-cell-depleted T cells, or PBMCs supplied cDNA or gDNA.

Trimming cost V 1 base and J 4 bases; bases outside gene matches: 6. Per the germline V gene, CDR1 is MNHEY and CDR2 is SMNVEV (reference sequence). The CDR3 consists of 17 residues. The assay was immunoSEQ multiplex PCR, and TCRdb's table has in-frame clones only and misses some. The table includes approximately 290,000 clones, under 90% detected once. Patients in Seattle were enrolled during active infection, then followed longitudinally. The sequence was collected from a woman aged 25 to 45 with COVID-19, enrolled during active disease. The sequenced sample consisted of peripheral blood. The chain is built from TRBV27 and TRBJ2-5; 13 nucleotides match TRBD2. This CDR3 is CASSLYTSGGAIETQYF. The CDR3 DNA reads as TGTGCCAGCAGTTTATATACTAGCGGGGGGGCTATAGAGACCCAGTACTTC.